This T cell receptor beta chain stems from a study of chemoradiotherapy in HPV16-positive cancers. Study observations and caveats: During treatment, candidate HPV-specific clones and E7-related motifs expanded in tumor. Better recurrence-free survival went with HPV-responsive T-cell expansion in HPV16-positive patients.

This clone came up a few times. Its target is not known. The V end lost 5 bases, the J end lost 0 bases, and 10 bases lay between the germline ends. The CDR3 covers 14 residues. Germline V gene sequence: CDR1 SGHAT, CDR2 FQNNGV. Samples were taken several times over chemoradiotherapy. The data were produced by immunoSEQ multiplex PCR, yet TCRdb's version contains in-frame clones alone and is incomplete. Of 6,000 to 9,500 clones detected, 82% appear once; the ten largest clones hold 6.5%. This clonotype was obtained from a human donor with HPV-associated anogenital cancer. This sample comprised tumor tissue, obtained from a patient who underwent chemoradiotherapy. The chain has TRBV11-2 and TRBJ1-2, with a possible D match to TRBD1 (6 bases). In DNA, the CDR3 is TGTGCCAGCAGCGACAGGATAGCTAACTATGGCTACACCTTC. Its translation: CASSDRIANYGYTF.